Listed below are T cell receptor beta chains from one sample, sequenced in a study of T-cell memory formation after mild COVID-19. TCRdb redid the calling of the 5' RACE reads with MiXCR, one entry per CDR3 protein. The data hold about 300,000 distinct CDR3 sequences, with roughly a fifth observed a single time. The sequenced sample consisted of PBMCs or a T cell subset sorted from them (not recorded which). The origin of the receptors is a man between 18 and 35 years old who had mild COVID-19 (a few samples of this study predate the infection). Cell type and time point are not known. CDR3s leave out the opening cysteine and the closing phenylalanine or tryptophan.

j_call cdr3_length v_call cdr3_aa
TRBJ2-7 14 TRBV19 ASSTPGLAGDYEQY
TRBJ2-2 11 TRBV7-2 ASSARQGGELF
TRBJ2-2 14 TRBV5-1 ASSPDPAGVTGELF
TRBJ2-3 8 TRBV7-2 ASQGDTQY
TRBJ1-5 12 TRBV15 ATSRAGVYQPQH
TRBJ1-1 14 TRBV5-5 ASSFYQLGADTEAF
TRBJ1-5 13 TRBV6-6 ASRTKQGLHQPQH
TRBJ1-2 14 TRBV3-1 ASSPPGAKWNYGYT
TRBJ1-2 12 TRBV11-2 ASSPTGFNYGYT
TRBJ2-6 11 TRBV29-1 SVSRTGANVLT
TRBJ2-3 15 TRBV12-3/TRBV12-4 ASMRGAGLAGTDTQY
TRBJ1-2 11 TRBV6-6 ASDPRGWYGYT
TRBJ2-7 14 TRBV5-1 ASSPGLAGGPYEQY
TRBJ1-2 13 TRBV12-3/TRBV12-4 ASSPRTGPGYGYT
TRBJ1-6 14 TRBV2 ASSWTGSSYNSPLH
TRBJ2-3 11 TRBV9 ASSVGWIDTQY
TRBJ1-5 12 TRBV12-3/TRBV12-4 ASSPREFNQPQH
TRBJ1-4 12 TRBV7-9 ASSLSQTNEKLF
TRBJ2-5 13 TRBV5-1 ASSPQGGAGETQY
TRBJ1-5 15 TRBV7-2 ASSLALARYSNQPQH
TRBJ1-2 12 TRBV7-2 ASSTPGQNYGYT
TRBJ2-7 12 TRBV5-1 ASSLAWDSYEQY
TRBJ2-7 11 TRBV12-3/TRBV12-4 ASSRQRLGQFS
TRBJ1-1 12 TRBV5-1 ASSQGAQGTEAF
TRBJ2-5 12 TRBV3-1 ASSSPGQRETQY
TRBJ1-1 11 TRBV24-1 ATSSWDSLEAF
TRBJ1-1 11 TRBV7-6 ASSLDRGQEAF
TRBJ2-5 11 TRBV20-1 SAREGSFATQY
TRBJ2-2 11 TRBV7-7 ASSKQGTGELF
TRBJ1-1 13 TRBV28 ASSFQPGMNTEAF
TRBJ1-2 12 TRBV5-1 ASSSNTGDYGYT
TRBJ2-7 11 TRBV4-3 ASSREVHYEQY
TRBJ1-1 12 TRBV10-3 AIGTGTANTEAF
TRBJ2-5 14 TRBV6-5 ASSYWGGGAQETQY
TRBJ1-4 14 TRBV6-1 ASSEAGTGGNEKLF
TRBJ1-2 14 TRBV6-5 ASSYSTPGQGFGYT
TRBJ2-2 13 TRBV7-2 ASSARDLGTGELF
TRBJ2-5 13 TRBV5-1 ASSLAFHSGETQY
TRBJ2-3 16 TRBV28 ASNSAGTSGGNTDTQY
TRBJ2-7 12 TRBV12-3/TRBV12-4 ASSLAGLSYEQY
TRBJ2-2 10 TRBV3-1 ASRHRPGELF
TRBJ2-5 10 TRBV2 AVRTVAETQY
TRBJ2-1 13 TRBV5-1 ASSFRGAPYNEQF
TRBJ1-5 12 TRBV3-1 ASSRTGGEQPQH
TRBJ1-6 10 TRBV4-1 ASSLDGDQLH
TRBJ2-4 15 TRBV21-1 ASSKEMDRRKENIQY
TRBJ2-4 12 TRBV7-9 ASSLPSWGDIQY
TRBJ2-1 12 TRBV10-2 ASSALAGVHEQF
TRBJ2-2 13 TRBV12-3/TRBV12-4 ASSPRQGGTGELF